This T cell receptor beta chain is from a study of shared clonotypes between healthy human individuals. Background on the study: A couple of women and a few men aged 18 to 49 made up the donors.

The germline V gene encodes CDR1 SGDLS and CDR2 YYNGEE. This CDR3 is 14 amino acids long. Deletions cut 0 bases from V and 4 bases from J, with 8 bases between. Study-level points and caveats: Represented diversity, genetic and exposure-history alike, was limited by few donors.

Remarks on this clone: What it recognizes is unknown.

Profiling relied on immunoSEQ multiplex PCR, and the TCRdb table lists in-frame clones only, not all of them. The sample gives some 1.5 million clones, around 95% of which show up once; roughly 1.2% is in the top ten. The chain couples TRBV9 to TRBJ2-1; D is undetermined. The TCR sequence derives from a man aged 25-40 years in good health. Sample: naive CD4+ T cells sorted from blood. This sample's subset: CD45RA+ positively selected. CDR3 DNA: TGTGCCAGCAGCGTAGGCTTAGATTACAATGAGCAGTTCTTC. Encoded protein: CASSVGLDYNEQFF.